This T cell receptor (beta chain) was identified in a study of T cells in Graves' hyperthyroidism and ophthalmopathy. Study-wide points: A 13 V-J signature model discriminated ophthalmopathy versus stable hyperthyroidism.

At least ten counts were recorded for this clonotype. Antigen unknown. No progression to ophthalmopathy during 18 months of follow-up defined stable disease. This CDR3 has 16 residues. Germline CDR1 is SGHTA and CDR2 is FQGNSA. After removal of 2 bases from V and 4 bases from J, the junction contained 7 bases not matched to a gene. Amplification of TCR beta CDR3 regions used RNA as the template. Carried out on the TCR CDR3, a first-round RT-PCR used the HTBI primer set. TCRdb independently ran MiXCR on the multiplex PCR reads; one entry per CDR3 protein. The table shows about 200,000 distinct CDR3 sequences, with 17% occurring only once.

The source of this sequence is a woman aged 50 to 65 with Graves' hyperthyroidism. The genes are TRBV7-2 and TRBJ2-3; TRBD2 agrees at 9 bases. Specimen: blood. CDR3 sequence: CASSLFAGGPADTQYF. Here the CDR3 DNA reads TGTGCCAGCAGCTTATTTGCGGGAGGGCCTGCAGATACGCAGTATTTT.